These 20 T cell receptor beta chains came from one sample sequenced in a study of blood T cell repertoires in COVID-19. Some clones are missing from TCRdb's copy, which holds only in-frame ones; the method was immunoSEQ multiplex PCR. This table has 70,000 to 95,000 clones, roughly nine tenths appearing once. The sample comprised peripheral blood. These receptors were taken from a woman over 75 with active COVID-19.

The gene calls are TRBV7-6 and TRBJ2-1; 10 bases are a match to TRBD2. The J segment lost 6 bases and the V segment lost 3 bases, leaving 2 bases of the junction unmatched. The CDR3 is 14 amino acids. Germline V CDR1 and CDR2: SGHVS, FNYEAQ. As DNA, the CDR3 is TGTGCCAGCAGCTTCAAGCGGGAGGGCAATGAGCAGTTCTTC. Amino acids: CASSFKREGNEQFF.

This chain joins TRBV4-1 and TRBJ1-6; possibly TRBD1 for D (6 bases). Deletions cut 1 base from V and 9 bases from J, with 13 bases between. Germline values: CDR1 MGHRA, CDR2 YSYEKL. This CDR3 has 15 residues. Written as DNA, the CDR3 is TGCGCCAGCAGCCAAGGGGCAGGGGAGGGTTCACCCCTCCACTTT. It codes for CASSQGAGEGSPLHF.

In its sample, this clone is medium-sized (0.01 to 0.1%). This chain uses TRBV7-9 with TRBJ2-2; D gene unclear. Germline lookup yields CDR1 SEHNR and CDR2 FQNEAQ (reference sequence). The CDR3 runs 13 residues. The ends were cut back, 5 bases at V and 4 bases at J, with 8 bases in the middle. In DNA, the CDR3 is TGTGCCAGCAGCCCCCGTAGCACCGGGGAGCTGTTTTTT. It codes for CASSPRSTGELFF.

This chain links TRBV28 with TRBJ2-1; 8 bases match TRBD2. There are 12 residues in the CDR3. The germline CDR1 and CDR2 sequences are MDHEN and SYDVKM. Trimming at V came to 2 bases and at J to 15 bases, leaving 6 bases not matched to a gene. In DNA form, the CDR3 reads TGTGCCAGCAGTTTAGGGGAGCGGGGGAGGTTCTTC. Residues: CASSLGERGRFF.

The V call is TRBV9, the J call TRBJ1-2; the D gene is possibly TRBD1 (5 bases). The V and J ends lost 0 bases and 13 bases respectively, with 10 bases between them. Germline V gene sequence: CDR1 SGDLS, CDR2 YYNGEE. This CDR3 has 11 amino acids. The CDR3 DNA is TGTGCCAGCAGCGTAGGGGGGGTGGTCACCTTC. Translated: CASSVGGVVTF.

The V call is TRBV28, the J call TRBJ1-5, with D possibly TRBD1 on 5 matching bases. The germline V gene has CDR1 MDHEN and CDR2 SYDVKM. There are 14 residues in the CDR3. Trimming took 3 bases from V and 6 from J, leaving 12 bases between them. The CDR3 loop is CASSFGRASQPQHF. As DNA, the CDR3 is TGTGCCAGCAGTTTTGGCAGGGCGAGTCAGCCCCAGCATTTT. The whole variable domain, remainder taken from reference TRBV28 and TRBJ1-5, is DVKVTQSSRYLVKRTGEKVFLECVQDMDHENMFWYRQDPGLGLRLIYFSYDVKMKEKGDIPEGYSVSREKKERFSLILESASTNQTSMYLCASSFGRASQPQHFGDGTRLSIL.

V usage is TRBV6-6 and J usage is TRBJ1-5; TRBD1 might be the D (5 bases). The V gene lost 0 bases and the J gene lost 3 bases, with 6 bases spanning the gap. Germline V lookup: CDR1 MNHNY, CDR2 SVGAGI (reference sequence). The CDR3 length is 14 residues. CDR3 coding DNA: TGTGCCAGCAGTTACTCGACAGACAATCAGCCCCAGCATTTT. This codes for CASSYSTDNQPQHF.

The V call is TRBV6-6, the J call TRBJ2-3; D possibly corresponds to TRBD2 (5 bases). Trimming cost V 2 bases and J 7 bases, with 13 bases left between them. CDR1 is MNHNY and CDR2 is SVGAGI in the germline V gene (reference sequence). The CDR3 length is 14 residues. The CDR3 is CASSYPKEGNTQYF. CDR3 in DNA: TGTGCCAGCAGTTACCCTAAAGAGGGTAATACGCAGTATTTT.

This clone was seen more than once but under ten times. This CDR3 is CASSLYGQSSAFF. In nucleotides, the CDR3 is TGTGCCAGCAGTTTATACGGACAGAGTTCGGCTTTCTTT. The rearrangement links TRBV12-3 or TRBV12-4 to TRBJ1-1; D is possibly TRBD1 (6 bases). The V end was cut by 2 bases, the J end by 11 bases, with 15 bases between. The CDR3 is 13 residues long.

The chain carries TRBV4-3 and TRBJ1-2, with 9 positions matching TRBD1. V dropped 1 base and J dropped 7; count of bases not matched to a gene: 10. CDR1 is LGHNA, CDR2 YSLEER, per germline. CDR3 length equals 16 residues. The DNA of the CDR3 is TGCGCCAGCAGCCAAGGTGGACCGGGACAGGGACTTGGCTACACCTTC. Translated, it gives CASSQGGPGQGLGYTF.

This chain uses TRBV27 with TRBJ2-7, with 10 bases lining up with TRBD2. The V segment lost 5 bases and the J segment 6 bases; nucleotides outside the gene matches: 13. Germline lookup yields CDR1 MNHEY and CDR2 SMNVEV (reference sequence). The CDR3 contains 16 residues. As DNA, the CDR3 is TGTGCCAGCAGTCTCACCTATCTAGCGGGAGCTGGCGAGCAGTACTTC. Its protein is CASSLTYLAGAGEQYF.

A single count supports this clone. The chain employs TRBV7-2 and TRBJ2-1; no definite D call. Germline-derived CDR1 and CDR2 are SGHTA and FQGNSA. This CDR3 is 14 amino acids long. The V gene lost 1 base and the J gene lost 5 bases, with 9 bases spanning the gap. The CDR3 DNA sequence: TGTGCCAGCAGCTTAGGCGTAGTCAACAATGAGCAGTTCTTC. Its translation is CASSLGVVNNEQFF.

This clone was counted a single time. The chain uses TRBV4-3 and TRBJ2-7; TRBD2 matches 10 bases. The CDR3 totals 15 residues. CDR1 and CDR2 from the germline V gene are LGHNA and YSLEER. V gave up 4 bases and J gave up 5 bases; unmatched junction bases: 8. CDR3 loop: CASSRGGAGGDEQYF. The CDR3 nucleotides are TGCGCCAGCAGCCGGGGGGGAGCGGGAGGGGACGAGCAGTACTTC.

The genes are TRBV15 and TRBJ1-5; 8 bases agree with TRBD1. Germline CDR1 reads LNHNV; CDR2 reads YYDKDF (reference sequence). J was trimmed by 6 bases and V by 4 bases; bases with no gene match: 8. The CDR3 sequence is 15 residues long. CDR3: CATSTGTGGSQPQHF. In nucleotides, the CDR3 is TGTGCCACCAGCACCGGGACAGGAGGGTCTCAGCCCCAGCATTTT.

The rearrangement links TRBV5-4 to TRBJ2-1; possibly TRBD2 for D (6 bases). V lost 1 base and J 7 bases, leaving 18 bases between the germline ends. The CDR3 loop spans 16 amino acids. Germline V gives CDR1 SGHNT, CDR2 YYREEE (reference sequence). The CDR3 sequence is CASSLLDPGRDNEQFF. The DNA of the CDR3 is TGTGCCAGCAGCTTGTTAGACCCAGGGCGGGATAATGAGCAGTTCTTC.

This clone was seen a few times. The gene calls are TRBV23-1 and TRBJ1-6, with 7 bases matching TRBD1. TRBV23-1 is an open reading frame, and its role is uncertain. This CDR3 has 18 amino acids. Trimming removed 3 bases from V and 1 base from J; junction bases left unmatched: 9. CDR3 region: CASSHHRGSVSYNSPLHF. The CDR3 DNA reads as TGCGCCAGCAGTCACCACAGGGGATCCGTTTCCTATAATTCACCCCTCCACTTT.

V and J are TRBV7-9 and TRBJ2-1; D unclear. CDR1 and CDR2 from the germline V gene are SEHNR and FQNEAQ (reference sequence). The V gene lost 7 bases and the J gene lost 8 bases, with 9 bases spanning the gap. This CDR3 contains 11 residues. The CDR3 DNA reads TGTGCCAGCACTATGGAGTATGAGCAGTTCTTC. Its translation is CASTMEYEQFF.

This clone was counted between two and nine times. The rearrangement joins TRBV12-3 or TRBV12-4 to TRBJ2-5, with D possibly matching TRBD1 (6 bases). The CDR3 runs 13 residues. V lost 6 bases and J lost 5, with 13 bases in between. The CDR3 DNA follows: TGTGCCAGCAGACAGGGTCACGTGGAGACCCAGTACTTC. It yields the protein CASRQGHVETQYF.

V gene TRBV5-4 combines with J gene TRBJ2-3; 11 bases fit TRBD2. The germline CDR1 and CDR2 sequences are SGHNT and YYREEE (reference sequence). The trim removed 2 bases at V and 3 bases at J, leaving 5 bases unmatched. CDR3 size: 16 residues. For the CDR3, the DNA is TGTGCCAGCAGCTTACGACTAGCGGGATCTACAGATACGCAGTATTTT. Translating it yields CASSLRLAGSTDTQYF.

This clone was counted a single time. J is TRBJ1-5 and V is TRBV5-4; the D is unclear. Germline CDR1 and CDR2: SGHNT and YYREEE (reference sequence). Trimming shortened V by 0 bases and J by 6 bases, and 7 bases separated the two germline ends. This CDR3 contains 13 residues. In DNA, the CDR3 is TGTGCCAGCAGCTTGGACAAAACTCAGCCCCAGCATTTT. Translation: CASSLDKTQPQHF.